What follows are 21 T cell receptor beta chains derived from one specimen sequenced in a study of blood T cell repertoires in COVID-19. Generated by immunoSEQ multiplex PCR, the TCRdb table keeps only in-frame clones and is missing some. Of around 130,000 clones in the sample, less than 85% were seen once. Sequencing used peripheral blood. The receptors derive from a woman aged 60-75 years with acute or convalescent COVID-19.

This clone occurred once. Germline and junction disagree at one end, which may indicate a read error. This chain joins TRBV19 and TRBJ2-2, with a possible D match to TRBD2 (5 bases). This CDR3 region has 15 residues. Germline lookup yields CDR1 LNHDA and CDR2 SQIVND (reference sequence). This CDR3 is CASSTAGMNTGELFF. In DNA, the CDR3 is TGTGCCAGTAGTACAGCCGGTATGAACACCGGGGAGTTGTTTTTT.

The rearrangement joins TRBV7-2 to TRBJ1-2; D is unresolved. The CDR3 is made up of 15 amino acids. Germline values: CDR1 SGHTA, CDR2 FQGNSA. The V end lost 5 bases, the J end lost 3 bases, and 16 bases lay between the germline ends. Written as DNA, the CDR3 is TGTGCCAGCAGCAAATTAATGGGGAGGGACTATGGCTACACCTTC. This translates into CASSKLMGRDYGYTF.

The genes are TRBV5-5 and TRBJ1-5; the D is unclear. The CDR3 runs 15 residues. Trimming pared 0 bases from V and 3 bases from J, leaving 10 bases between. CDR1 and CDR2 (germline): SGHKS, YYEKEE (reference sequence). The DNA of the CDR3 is TGTGCCAGCAGCTTGGGAGGACTGCCCAATCAGCCCCAGCATTTT. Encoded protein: CASSLGGLPNQPQHF. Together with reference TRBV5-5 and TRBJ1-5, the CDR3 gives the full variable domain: DAGVTQSPTHLIKTRGQQVTLRCSPISGHKSVSWYQQVLGQGPQFIFQYYEKEERGRGNFPDRFSARQFPNYSSELNVNALLLGDSALYLCASSLGGLPNQPQHFGDGTRLSIL.

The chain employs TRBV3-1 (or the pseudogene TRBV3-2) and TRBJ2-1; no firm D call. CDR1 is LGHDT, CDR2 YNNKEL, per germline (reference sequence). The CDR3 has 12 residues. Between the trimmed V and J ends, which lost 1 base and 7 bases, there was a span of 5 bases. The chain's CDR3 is CASSQAINEQFF. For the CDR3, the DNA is TGTGCCAGCAGCCAAGCCATTAATGAGCAGTTCTTC.

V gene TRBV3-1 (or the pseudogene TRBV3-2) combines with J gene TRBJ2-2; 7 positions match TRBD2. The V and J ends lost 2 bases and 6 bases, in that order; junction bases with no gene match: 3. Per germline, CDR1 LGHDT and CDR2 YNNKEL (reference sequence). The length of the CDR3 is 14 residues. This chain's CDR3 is CASSQSGTAGELFF. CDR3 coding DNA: TGTGCCAGCAGCCAAAGCGGGACGGCCGGGGAGCTGTTTTTT.

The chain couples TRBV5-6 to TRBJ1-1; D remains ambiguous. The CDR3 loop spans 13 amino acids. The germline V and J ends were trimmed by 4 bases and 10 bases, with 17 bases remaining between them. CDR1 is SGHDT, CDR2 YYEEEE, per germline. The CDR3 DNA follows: TGTGCCAGCAGCGTCCACCCCACCGGAGGAGCTTTCTTT. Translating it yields CASSVHPTGGAFF.

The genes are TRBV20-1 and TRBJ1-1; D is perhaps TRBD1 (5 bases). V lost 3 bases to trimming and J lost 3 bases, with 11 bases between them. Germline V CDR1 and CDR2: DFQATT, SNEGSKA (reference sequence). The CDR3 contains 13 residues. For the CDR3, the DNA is TGCAGTGCTAGTTGGGGGGTGGACACTGAAGCTTTCTTT. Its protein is CSASWGVDTEAFF.

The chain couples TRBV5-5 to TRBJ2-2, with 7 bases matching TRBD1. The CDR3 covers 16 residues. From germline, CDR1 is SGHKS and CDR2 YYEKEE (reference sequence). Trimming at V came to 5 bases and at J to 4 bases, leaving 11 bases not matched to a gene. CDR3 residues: CASRSPGQLLTGELFF. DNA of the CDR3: TGTGCCAGCAGGTCGCCGGGACAGTTACTCACCGGGGAGCTGTTTTTT.

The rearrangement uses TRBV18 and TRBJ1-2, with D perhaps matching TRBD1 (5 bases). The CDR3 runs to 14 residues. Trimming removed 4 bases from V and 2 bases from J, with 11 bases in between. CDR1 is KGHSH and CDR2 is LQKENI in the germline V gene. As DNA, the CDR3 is TGTGCCAGCTCACGACAGAGAATAAACTATGGCTACACCTTC. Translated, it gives CASSRQRINYGYTF.

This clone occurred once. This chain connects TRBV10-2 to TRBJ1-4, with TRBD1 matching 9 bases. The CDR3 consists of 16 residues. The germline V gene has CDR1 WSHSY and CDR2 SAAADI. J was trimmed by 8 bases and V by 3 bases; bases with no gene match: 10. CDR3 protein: CASSDSTGGFGEKLFF. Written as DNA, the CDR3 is TGCGCCAGCAGTGATTCCACAGGGGGCTTCGGGGAAAAACTGTTTTTT.

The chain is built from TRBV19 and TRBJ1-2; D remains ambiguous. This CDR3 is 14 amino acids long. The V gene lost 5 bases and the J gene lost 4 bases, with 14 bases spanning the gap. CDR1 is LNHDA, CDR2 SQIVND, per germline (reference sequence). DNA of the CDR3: TGTGCCAGTAGTGAACGTGAGAGGTTCTATGGCTACACCTTC. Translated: CASSERERFYGYTF.

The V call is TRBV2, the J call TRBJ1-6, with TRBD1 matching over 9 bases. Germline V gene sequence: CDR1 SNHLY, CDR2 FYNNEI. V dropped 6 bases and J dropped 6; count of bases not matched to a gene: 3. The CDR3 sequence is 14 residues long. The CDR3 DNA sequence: TGTGCCAGCAGAAGGACAGGGGTTAATTCACCCCTCCACTTT. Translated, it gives CASRRTGVNSPLHF.

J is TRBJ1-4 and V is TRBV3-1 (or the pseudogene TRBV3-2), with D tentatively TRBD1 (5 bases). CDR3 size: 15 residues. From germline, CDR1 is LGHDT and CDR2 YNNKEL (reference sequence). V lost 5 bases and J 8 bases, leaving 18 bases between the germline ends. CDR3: CASSARVGGEEKLFF. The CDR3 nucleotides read TGTGCCAGCAGCGCAAGAGTGGGGGGGGAGGAAAAACTGTTTTTT.

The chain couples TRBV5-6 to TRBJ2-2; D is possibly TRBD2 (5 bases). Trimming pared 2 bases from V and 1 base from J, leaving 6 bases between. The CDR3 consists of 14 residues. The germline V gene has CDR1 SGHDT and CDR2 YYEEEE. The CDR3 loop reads CASSFGMNTGELFF. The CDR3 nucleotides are TGTGCCAGCAGCTTCGGGATGAACACCGGGGAGCTGTTTTTT.

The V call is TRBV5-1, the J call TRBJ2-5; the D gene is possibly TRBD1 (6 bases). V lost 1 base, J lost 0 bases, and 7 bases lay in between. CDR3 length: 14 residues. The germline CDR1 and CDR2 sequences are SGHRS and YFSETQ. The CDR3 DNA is TGCGCCAGCAGCTTGACAGGGTACCAAGAGACCCAGTACTTC. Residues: CASSLTGYQETQYF.

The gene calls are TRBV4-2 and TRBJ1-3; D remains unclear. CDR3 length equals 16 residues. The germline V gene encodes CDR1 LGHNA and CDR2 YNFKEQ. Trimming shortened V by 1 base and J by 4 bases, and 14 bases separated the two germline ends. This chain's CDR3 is CASSQGLRWAGNTIYF. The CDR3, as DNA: TGTGCCAGCAGCCAAGGGCTCCGGTGGGCGGGAAACACCATATATTTT.

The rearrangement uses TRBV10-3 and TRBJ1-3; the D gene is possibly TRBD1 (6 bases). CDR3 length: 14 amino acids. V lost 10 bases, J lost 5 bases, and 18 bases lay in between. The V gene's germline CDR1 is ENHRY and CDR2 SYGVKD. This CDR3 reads CATGDGEWRNTIYF. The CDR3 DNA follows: TGTGCCACAGGGGATGGGGAGTGGAGAAACACCATATATTTT.

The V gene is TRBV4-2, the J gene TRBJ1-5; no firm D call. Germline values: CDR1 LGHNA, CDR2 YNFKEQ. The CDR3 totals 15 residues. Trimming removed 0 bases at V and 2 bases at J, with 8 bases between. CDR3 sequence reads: CASSQDSSGNQPQHF. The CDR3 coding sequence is TGTGCCAGCAGCCAAGATTCGAGCGGCAATCAGCCCCAGCATTTT.

The CDR3 DNA follows: TGTGCCAGCAGCCGATTGGGGGCGGGCTATGGCTACACCTTC. The encoded protein is CASSRLGAGYGYTF. This chain uses TRBV3-1 (or the pseudogene TRBV3-2) with TRBJ1-2; the D gene is possibly TRBD1 (6 bases). The germline CDR1 and CDR2 sequences are LGHDT and YNNKEL (reference sequence). Between the trimmed V and J ends, which lost 4 bases and 4 bases, there was a span of 13 bases. This CDR3 has 14 residues.

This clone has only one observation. The CDR3 is CSATTGGIGVNTEAFF. The CDR3 coding sequence is TGCAGCGCCACAACAGGGGGCATAGGAGTGAACACTGAAGCTTTCTTT. V is TRBV29-1 and J is TRBJ1-1, with 9 bases aligning to TRBD1. The CDR3 has 16 amino acids. V lost 7 bases, J lost 0 bases, and 12 bases stayed unmatched. The V gene's germline CDR1 is SQVTM and CDR2 ANQGSEA.

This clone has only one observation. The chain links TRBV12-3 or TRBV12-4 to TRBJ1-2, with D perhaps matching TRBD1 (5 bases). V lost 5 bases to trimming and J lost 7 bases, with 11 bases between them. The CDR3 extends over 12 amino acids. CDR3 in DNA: TGTGCCAGCAGTCCCAGGGAATCTGGCTACACCTTC. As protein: CASSPRESGYTF.